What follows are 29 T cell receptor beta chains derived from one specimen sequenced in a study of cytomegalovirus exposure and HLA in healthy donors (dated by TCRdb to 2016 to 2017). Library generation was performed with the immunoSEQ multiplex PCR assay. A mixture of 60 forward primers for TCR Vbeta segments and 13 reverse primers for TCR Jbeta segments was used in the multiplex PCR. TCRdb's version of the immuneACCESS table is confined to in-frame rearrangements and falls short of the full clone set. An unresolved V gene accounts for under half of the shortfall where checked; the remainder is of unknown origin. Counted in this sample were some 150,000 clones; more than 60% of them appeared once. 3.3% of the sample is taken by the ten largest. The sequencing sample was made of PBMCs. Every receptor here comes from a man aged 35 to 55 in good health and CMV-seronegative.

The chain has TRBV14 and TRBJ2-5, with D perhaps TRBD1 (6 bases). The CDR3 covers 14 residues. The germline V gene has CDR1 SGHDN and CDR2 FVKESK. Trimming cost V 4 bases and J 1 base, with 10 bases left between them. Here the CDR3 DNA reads TGTGCCAGCAGCCGGACAGTTACCCAAGAGACCCAGTACTTC. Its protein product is CASSRTVTQETQYF.

The CDR3 region is CASSAQVPASNEKLFF. The DNA of the CDR3 is TGTGCCAGCAGCGCCCAGGTGCCCGCTTCTAATGAAAAACTGTTTTTT. This chain uses TRBV7-9 with TRBJ1-4; no clear D gene. The CDR3 consists of 16 residues. CDR1 and CDR2 from the germline V gene are SEHNR and FQNEAQ (reference sequence). The V and J ends lost 5 bases and 3 bases respectively, with 16 bases between them.

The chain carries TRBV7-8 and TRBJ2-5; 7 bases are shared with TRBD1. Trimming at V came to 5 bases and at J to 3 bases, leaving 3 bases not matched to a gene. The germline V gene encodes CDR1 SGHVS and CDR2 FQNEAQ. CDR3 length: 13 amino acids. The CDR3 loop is CASSLGQEETQYF. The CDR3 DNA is TGTGCCAGCAGCCTTGGACAGGAAGAGACCCAGTACTTC.

The CDR3 loop is CASSRGQTNSPLHF. CDR3 DNA sequence: TGTGCCAGCAGCCGCGGACAGACTAATTCACCCCTCCACTTT. The V and J genes are TRBV7-8 and TRBJ1-6; TRBD1 might be the D (6 bases). Germline CDR1 SGHVS, CDR2 FQNEAQ. The CDR3 sequence is 14 residues long. V was cut by 5 bases and J by 6 bases, with 11 bases left in between.

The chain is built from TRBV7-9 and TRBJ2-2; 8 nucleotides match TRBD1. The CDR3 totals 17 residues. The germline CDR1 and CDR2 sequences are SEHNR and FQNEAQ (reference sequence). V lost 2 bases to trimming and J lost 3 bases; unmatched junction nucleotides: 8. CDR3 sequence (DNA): TGTGCCAGCAGCTTATCTCAGGGGGCTTCGGACACCGGGGAGCTGTTTTTT. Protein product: CASSLSQGASDTGELFF. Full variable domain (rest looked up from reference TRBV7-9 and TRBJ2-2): DTGVSQNPRHKITKRGQNVTFRCDPISEHNRLYWYRQTLGQGPEFLTYFQNEAQLEKSRLLSDRFSAERPKGSFSTLEIQRTEQGDSAMYLCASSLSQGASDTGELFFGEGSRLTVL.

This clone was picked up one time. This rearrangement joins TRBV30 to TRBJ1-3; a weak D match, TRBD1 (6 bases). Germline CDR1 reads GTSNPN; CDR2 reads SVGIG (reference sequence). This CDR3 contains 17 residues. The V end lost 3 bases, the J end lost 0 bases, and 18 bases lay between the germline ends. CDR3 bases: TGTGCCTGGAGCTCGGCAGGGGCACCGTTCTCTGGAAACACCATATATTTT. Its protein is CAWSSAGAPFSGNTIYF.

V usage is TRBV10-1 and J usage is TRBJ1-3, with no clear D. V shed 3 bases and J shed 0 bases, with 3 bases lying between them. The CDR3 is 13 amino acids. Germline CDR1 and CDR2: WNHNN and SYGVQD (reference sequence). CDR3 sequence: CASSDGSGNTIYF. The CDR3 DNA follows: TGCGCCAGCAGTGACGGCTCTGGAAACACCATATATTTT.

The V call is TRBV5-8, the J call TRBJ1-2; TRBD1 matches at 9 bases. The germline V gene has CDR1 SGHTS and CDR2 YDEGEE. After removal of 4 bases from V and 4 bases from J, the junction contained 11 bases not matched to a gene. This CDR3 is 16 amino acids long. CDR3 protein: CASSQGHRGLFYGYTF. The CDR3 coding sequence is TGTGCCAGCAGCCAGGGACACAGGGGGCTTTTCTATGGCTACACCTTC.

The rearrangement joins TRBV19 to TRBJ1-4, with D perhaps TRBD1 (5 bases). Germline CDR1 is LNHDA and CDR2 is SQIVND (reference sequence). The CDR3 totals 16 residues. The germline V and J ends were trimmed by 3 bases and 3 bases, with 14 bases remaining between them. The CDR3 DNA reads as TGTGCCAGTAGTATGACAGACAGTACCTCTAATGAAAAACTGTTTTTT. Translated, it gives CASSMTDSTSNEKLFF.

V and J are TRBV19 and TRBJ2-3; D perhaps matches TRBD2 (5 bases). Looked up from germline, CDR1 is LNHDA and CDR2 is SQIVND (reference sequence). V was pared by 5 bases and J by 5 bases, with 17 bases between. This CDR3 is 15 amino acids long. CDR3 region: CASSPAGGLGDTQYF. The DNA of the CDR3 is TGTGCCAGTAGTCCTGCGGGCGGATTAGGAGATACGCAGTATTTT.

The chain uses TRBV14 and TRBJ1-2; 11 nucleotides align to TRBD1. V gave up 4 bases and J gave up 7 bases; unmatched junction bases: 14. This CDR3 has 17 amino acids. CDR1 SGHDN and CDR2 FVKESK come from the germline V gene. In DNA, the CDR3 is TGTGCCAGCAGCCCTAGATTGGGACAGGGGGAAGTTTTTGGCTACACCTTC. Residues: CASSPRLGQGEVFGYTF.

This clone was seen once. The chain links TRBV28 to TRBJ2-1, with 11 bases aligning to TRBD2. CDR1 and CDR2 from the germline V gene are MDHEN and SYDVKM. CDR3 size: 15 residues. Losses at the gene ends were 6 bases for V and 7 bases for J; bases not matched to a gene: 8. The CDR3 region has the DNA TGTGCCAGCAGCCCCGGGACTAGCGGCAGAAATGAGCAGTTCTTC. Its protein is CASSPGTSGRNEQFF.

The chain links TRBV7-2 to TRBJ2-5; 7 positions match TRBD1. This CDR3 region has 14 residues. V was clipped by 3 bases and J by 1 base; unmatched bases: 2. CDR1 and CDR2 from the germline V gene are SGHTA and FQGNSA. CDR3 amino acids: CASSLDRSQETQYF. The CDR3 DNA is TGTGCCAGCAGCTTGGACAGGAGCCAAGAGACCCAGTACTTC.

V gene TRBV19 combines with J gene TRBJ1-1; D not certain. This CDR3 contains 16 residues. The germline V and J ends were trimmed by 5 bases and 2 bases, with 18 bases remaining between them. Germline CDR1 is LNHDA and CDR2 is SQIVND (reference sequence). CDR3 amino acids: CASSPETSPQNTEAFF. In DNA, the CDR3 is TGTGCCAGTAGTCCAGAGACTAGCCCCCAAAACACTGAAGCTTTCTTT.

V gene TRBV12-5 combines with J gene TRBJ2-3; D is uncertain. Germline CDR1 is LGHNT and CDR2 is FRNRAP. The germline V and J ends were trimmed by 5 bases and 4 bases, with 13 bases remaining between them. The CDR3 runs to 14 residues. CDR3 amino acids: CASGPRPLADTQYF. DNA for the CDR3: TGTGCTAGTGGTCCCAGGCCCCTGGCAGATACGCAGTATTTT.

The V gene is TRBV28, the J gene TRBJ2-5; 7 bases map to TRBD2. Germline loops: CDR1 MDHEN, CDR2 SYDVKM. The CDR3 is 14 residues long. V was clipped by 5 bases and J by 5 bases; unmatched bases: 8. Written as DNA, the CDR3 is TGTGCCAGCAGTACCGGGGCAGCGGGGGAGACCCAGTACTTC. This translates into CASSTGAAGETQYF.

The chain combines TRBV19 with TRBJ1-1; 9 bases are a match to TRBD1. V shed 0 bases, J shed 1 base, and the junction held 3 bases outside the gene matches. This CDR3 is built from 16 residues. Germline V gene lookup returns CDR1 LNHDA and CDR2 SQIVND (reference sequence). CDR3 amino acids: CASSIDRTGANTEAFF. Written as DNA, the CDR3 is TGTGCCAGTAGTATAGACAGGACAGGGGCGAACACTGAAGCTTTCTTT.

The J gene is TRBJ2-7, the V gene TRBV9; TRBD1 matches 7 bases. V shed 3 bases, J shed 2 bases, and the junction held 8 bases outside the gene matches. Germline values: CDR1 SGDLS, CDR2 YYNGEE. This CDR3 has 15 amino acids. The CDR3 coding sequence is TGTGCCAGCAGCGCCCGTCGGGACAGCACCTACGAGCAGTACTTC. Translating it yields CASSARRDSTYEQYF.

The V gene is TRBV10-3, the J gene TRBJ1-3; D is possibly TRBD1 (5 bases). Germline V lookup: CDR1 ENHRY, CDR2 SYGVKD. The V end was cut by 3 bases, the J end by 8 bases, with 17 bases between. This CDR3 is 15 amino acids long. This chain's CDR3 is CAISDTRAVRDTIYF. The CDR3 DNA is TGTGCCATCAGTGATACCAGGGCAGTTCGAGACACCATATATTTT.

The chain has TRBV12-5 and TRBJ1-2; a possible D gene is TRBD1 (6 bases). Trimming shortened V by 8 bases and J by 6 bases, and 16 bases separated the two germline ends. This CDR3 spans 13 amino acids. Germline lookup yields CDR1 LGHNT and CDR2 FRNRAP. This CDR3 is CASPPGARDGYTF. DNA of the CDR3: TGTGCTAGTCCCCCAGGGGCGCGCGATGGCTACACCTTC.

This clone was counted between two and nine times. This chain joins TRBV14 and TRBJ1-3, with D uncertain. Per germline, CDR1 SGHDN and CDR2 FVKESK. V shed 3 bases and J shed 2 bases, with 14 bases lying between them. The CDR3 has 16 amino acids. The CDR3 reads CASSHRRISTGNTIYF. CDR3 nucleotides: TGTGCCAGCAGCCACCGTCGAATCAGTACTGGAAACACCATATATTTT.

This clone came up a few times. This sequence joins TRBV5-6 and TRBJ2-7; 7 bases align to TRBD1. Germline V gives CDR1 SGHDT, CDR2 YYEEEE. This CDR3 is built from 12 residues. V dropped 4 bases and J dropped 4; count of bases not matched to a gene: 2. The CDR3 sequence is CASSETGYEQYF. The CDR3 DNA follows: TGTGCCAGCAGCGAGACAGGGTACGAGCAGTACTTC.

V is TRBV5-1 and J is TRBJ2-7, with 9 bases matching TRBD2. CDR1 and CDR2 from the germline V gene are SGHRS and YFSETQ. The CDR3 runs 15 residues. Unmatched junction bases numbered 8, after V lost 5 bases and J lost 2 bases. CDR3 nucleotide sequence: TGCGCCAGCAGTTTTGATGCGGGGGGGCCCTACGAGCAGTACTTC. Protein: CASSFDAGGPYEQYF.

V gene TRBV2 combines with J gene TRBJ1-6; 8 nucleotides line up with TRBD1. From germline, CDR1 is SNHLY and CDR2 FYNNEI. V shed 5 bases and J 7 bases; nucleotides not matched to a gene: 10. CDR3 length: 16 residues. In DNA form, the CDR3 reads TGTGCCAGCAGTAGACTCTTCGGGACAGGCAATTCACCCCTCCACTTT. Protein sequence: CASSRLFGTGNSPLHF.

The CDR3 protein is CASSESGALYEQYF. As DNA, the CDR3 is TGCGCCAGCAGTGAGTCCGGAGCATTATACGAGCAGTACTTC. V gene TRBV10-1 combines with J gene TRBJ2-5; D remains ambiguous. The J call may be mistaken, given a closer DNA end match to TRBJ2-7. Germline CDR1 is WNHNN and CDR2 is SYGVQD (reference sequence). The CDR3 extends over 14 amino acids.

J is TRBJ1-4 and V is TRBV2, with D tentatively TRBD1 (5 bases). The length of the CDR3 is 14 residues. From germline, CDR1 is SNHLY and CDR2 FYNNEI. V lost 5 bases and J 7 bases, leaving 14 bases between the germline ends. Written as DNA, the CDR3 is TGTGCCAGCAGTCCCAGGGCCCAGGGTGAAAAACTGTTTTTT. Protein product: CASSPRAQGEKLFF.

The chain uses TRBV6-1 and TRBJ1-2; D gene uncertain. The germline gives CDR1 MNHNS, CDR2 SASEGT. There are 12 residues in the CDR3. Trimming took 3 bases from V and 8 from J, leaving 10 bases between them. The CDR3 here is CASSDTGGGYTF. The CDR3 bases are TGTGCCAGCAGTGATACTGGCGGAGGCTACACCTTC.

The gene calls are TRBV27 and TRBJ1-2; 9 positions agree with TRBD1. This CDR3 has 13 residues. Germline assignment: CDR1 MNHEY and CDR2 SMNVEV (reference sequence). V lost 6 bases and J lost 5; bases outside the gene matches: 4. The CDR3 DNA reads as TGTGCCAGCAGAGGGACAGGGCGATATGGCTACACCTTC. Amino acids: CASRGTGRYGYTF.

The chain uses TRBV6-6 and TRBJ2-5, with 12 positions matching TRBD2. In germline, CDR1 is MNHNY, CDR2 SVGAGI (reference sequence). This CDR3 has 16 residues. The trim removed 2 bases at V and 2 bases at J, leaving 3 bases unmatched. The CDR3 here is CASSYRLAGEQETQYF. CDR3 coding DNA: TGTGCCAGCAGTTACAGACTAGCGGGGGAACAAGAGACCCAGTACTTC.